This T cell receptor (beta chain) was sequenced in a study of shared clonotypes between healthy human individuals. This clone occurred once. Germline V gene sequence: CDR1 LGHNA, CDR2 YNFKEQ. CDR3 length: 16 residues. V lost 0 bases, J lost 3 bases, and 13 bases lay in between. Here immunoSEQ multiplex PCR was the method, and the copy in TCRdb shows in-frame clones only, minus some. Here the sample spans a few million clones, around 90% being singletons. Material: naive CD4+ T cells from PBMCs. Subset here: CD45RA+ positively selected. This sequence originates from a man aged 18 to 30 in good health. Some clones in this sample may be carry-over from other donors' samples. The J gene is TRBJ2-3, the V gene TRBV4-2; D ambiguous. CDR3 in amino acids: CASSQDYMAETDTQYF. CDR3 sequence (DNA): TGTGCCAGCAGCCAAGATTATATGGCGGAGACAGATACGCAGTATTTT.